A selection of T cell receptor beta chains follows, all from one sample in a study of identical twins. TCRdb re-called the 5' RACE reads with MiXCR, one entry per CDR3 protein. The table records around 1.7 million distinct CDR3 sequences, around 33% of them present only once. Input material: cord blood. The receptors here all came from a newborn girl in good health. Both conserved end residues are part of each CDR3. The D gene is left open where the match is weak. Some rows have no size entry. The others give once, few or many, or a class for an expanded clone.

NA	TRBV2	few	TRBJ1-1	CASSEEKGVAEAFF	TGTGCCAGCAGTGAAGAAAAGGGGGTAGCTGAAGCTTTCTTT
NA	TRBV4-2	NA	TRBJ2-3	CASSQDKGADTQYF	TGTGCCAGCAGCCAAGATAAGGGGGCAGATACGCAGTATTTT
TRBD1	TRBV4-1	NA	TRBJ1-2	CASSQARQGKTNYGYTF	TGCGCCAGCAGCCAAGCCCGACAGGGAAAGACTAACTATGGCTACACCTTC
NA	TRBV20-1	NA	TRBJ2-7	CSANHSGYEQYF	TGCAGTGCTAACCATAGTGGCTACGAGCAGTACTTC
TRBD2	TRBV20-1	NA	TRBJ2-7	CSARGSSGRNEQYF	TGCAGTGCTAGAGGGTCCAGCGGGAGGAACGAGCAGTACTTC
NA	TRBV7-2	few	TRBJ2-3	CASSQPLGDTDTQYF	TGTGCCAGCAGCCAGCCACTAGGGGACACAGATACGCAGTATTTT
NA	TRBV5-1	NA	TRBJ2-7	CASSFDGQRTYEQYF	TGCGCCAGCAGCTTTGATGGGCAGAGAACCTACGAGCAGTACTTC
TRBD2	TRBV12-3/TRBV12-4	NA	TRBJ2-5	CASSRPGLGFGAETQYF	TGTGCCAGCAGTCGGCCGGGACTAGGTTTCGGGGCAGAGACCCAGTACTTC
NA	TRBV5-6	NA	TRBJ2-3	CASSLPGQGDTQYF	TGTGCCAGCAGCTTGCCGGGTCAGGGAGATACGCAGTATTTT
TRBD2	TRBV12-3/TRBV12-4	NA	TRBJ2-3	CASSQRGAGGLTDTQYF	TGTGCCAGCAGCCAGCGTGGGGCGGGAGGTCTCACAGATACGCAGTATTTT
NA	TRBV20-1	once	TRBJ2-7	CSAPRTEPYEQYF	TGCAGTGCACCTCGGACGGAGCCCTACGAGCAGTACTTC
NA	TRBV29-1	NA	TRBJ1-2	CSGGVPGYGYTF	TGCAGCGGGGGGGTACCCGGCTATGGCTACACCTTC
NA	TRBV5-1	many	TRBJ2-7	CASSLAAKNFYEQYF	TGCGCCAGCAGCTTGGCAGCAAAGAATTTCTACGAGCAGTACTTC
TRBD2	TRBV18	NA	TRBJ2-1	CASSPVPAGGPYNEQFF	TGTGCCAGCTCACCAGTACCAGCGGGGGGGCCATACAATGAGCAGTTCTTC
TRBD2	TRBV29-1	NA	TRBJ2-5	CSGGLAGRGQYF	TGCAGCGGTGGACTAGCGGGTCGGGGGCAGTACTTC
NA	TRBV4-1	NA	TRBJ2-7	CASSQGLVAGEQYF	TGCGCCAGCAGCCAAGGACTTGTAGCAGGCGAGCAGTACTTC
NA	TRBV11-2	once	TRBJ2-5	CASSLDARQETQYF	TGTGCCAGCAGCTTAGACGCGCGCCAAGAGACCCAGTACTTC
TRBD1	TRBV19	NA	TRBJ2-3	CASRPDRAGDTQYF	TGTGCCAGTAGACCAGACAGGGCGGGAGATACGCAGTATTTT
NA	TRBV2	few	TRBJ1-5	CACRGRTGAGTQHF	TGTGCCTGCAGGGGACGGACGGGTGCGGGGACCCAGCATTTT
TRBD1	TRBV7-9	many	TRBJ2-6	CASQLTGSGANVLTF	TGTGCCAGCCAACTGACAGGGTCCGGGGCCAACGTCCTGACTTTC
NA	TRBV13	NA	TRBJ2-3	CASSPDYPSTDTQYF	TGTGCCAGCAGCCCGGACTACCCGAGCACAGATACGCAGTATTTT
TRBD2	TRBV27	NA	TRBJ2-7	CASSLSQRELFYEQYF	TGTGCCAGCAGTTTATCTCAGCGGGAGTTATTCTACGAGCAGTACTTC
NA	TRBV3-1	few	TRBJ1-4	CASSQGGQGNEKLFF	TGTGCCAGCAGCCAGGGAGGCCAGGGGAATGAAAAACTGTTTTTT
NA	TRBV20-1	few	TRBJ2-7	CSAREPDSSYEQYF	TGCAGTGCTAGAGAACCCGACAGTTCCTACGAGCAGTACTTC
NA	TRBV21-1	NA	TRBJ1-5	CASSNPRDWVNKKTNQPQHF	TGTGCCAGCAGCAACCCCCGGGACTGGGTAAACAAAAAAACAAATCAGCCCCAGCATTTT
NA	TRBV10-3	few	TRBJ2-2	CAISEFSGNTGELFF	TGTGCCATCAGTGAGTTTAGCGGGAACACCGGGGAGCTGTTTTTT
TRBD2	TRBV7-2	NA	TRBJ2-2	CASRGTSGTGELFF	TGTGCCAGCAGGGGTACTAGCGGGACCGGGGAGCTGTTTTTT
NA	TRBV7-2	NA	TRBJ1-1	CASSLVRGGETEAFF	TGTGCCAGCAGCTTAGTACGGGGGGGCGAAACTGAAGCTTTCTTT
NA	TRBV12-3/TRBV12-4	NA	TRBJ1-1	CASSLPQGWGEDTEAFF	TGTGCCAGCAGCCTGCCACAGGGCTGGGGAGAGGACACTGAAGCTTTCTTT
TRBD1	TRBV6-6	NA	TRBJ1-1	CASSPRIQGAMNTEAFF	TGTGCCAGCAGCCCCCGGATTCAGGGGGCCATGAACACTGAAGCTTTCTTT
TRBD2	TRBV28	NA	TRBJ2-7	CASSPTSGSFYNEQYF	TGTGCCAGCAGCCCGACTAGCGGGAGTTTCTACAATGAGCAGTACTTC
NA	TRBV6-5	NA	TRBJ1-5	CASSPAVRNSNQPQHF	TGTGCCAGCAGCCCCGCGGTCCGGAATAGCAATCAGCCCCAGCATTTT
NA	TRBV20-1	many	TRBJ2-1	CSASRGGNEQFF	TGCAGTGCTAGTCGGGGCGGAAATGAGCAGTTCTTC
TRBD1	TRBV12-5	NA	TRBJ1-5	CASGLAPKTGANQPQHF	TGTGCTAGTGGTTTGGCCCCCAAGACAGGGGCCAATCAGCCCCAGCATTTT
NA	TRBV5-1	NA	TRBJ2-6	CASSLVPWTALSGANVLTF	TGCGCCAGCAGCTTGGTACCCTGGACAGCGCTCTCTGGGGCCAACGTCCTGACTTTC
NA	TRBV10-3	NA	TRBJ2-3	CAISETRRGADTQYF	TGTGCCATCAGTGAAACCAGGAGGGGGGCAGATACGCAGTATTTT
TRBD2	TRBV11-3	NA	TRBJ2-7	CASSPGTSEYEQYF	TGTGCCAGCAGCCCAGGGACTAGCGAATACGAGCAGTACTTC
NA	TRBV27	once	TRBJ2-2	CASSTGYPGELFF	TGTGCCAGCAGTACAGGTTACCCCGGGGAGCTGTTTTTT
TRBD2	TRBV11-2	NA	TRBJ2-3	CASGLGGSKDTQYF	TGTGCCAGCGGCTTAGGCGGGAGTAAAGATACGCAGTATTTT
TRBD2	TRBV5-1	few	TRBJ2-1	CASSDRLAGPPSPHNEQFF	TGCGCCAGCAGCGATCGACTAGCGGGCCCCCCCTCTCCTCACAATGAGCAGTTCTTC
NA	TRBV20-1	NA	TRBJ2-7	CSARRFPVYEQYF	TGCAGTGCGCGGAGGTTTCCAGTCTACGAGCAGTACTTC
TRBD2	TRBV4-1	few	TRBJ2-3	CASSQIPSGRPTDTQYF	TGCGCCAGCAGCCAAATCCCTAGCGGGAGACCCACAGATACGCAGTATTTT
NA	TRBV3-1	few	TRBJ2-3	CASRAGRAYTSTDTQYF	TGTGCCAGCAGGGCCGGGCGGGCTTACACTAGCACAGATACGCAGTATTTT
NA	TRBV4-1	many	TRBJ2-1	CASSQDRERTTYNEQFF	TGCGCCAGCAGCCAAGATCGTGAGCGGACCACTTACAATGAGCAGTTCTTC
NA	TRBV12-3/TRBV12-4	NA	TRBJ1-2	CASRAETALNYGYTF	TGTGCCAGCAGGGCGGAGACGGCGCTCAACTATGGCTACACCTTC
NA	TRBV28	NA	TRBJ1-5	CASSLASSKDQPQHF	TGTGCCAGCAGTTTAGCCTCGTCCAAGGATCAGCCCCAGCATTTT
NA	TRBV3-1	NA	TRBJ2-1	CAGSQVLYNEQFF	TGTGCCGGCAGCCAAGTTCTCTACAATGAGCAGTTCTTC
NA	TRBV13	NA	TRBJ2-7	CASSWAYNEQYF	TGTGCCAGCAGCTGGGCCTACAATGAGCAGTACTTC
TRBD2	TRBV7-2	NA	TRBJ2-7	CASSLQNSGRGSYEQYF	TGTGCCAGCAGCCTTCAGAATAGCGGGAGGGGTTCCTACGAGCAGTACTTC
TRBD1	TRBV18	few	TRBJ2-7	CASLSPGTGIYEQYF	TGTGCCAGCTTGTCCCCCGGGACAGGGATCTACGAGCAGTACTTC
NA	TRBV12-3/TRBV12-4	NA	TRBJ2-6	CASSFLSHSGANVLTF	TGTGCCAGCAGTTTCCTCTCTCACTCTGGGGCCAACGTCCTGACTTTC
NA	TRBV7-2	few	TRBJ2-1	CASSLRDGHYNEQFF	TGTGCCAGCAGCTTACGCGACGGGCACTACAATGAGCAGTTCTTC
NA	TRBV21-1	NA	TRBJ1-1	CASSKGGSKGVNTEAFF	TGTGCCAGCAGCAAAGGAGGCAGTAAGGGAGTGAACACTGAAGCTTTCTTT
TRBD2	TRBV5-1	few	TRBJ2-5	CASSLISPWLAGSQETQYF	TGCGCCAGCAGCTTGATTAGTCCTTGGCTAGCGGGGTCACAAGAGACCCAGTACTTC
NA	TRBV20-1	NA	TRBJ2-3	CSADPLGSTDTRYF	TGCAGTGCTGACCCTCTAGGGAGCACAGATACGCGGTATTTT
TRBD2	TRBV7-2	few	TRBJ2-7	CASSQASGGSSYEQYF	TGTGCCAGCAGCCAGGCTAGCGGGGGTAGCTCCTACGAGCAGTACTTC
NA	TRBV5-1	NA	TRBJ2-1	CASSINRATSYNEQFF	TGCGCCAGCAGCATTAACAGGGCCACCTCCTACAATGAGCAGTTCTTC